What follows are 8 T cell receptor beta chains derived from one specimen sequenced in a study of OX40 agonist ivuxolimab in advanced cancers. Libraries were made using the immunoSEQ multiplex PCR assay. Held by TCRdb, this immuneACCESS table contains in-frame sequences only and omits some clones. Under half of the omission traces to an unresolved V gene where checked; the cause of the rest is unknown. The sample table contains 15,000 to 25,000 clones; only one count was recorded for about 76% of them. The ten biggest clones cover about 19% of the sample. The sample in question was CD4+ or CD8+ T cells sorted from blood, obtained in a trial of the OX40 agonist ivuxolimab. The source is an adult with an advanced solid tumor such as melanoma, head and neck, liver or kidney cancer.

The chain's CDR3 is CASSLGGRETQYF. CDR3 nucleotide sequence: TGCGCCAGCAGCTTGGGGGGCCGGGAGACCCAGTACTTC. This chain connects TRBV5-1 to TRBJ2-5; a possible D gene is TRBD1 (5 bases). The germline gives CDR1 SGHRS, CDR2 YFSETQ. V gave up 0 bases and J gave up 5 bases, with 8 bases separating them. CDR3 length: 13 residues.

The table lists this clone with a count of one. The V and J genes are TRBV7-9 and TRBJ1-1; D possibly corresponds to TRBD1 (6 bases). In germline, CDR1 is SEHNR, CDR2 FQNEAQ (reference sequence). CDR3 length: 12 amino acids. Deletions cut 5 bases from V and 7 bases from J, with 11 bases between. The CDR3 here is CASSTGQHEAFF. CDR3 coding DNA: TGTGCCAGCAGCACTGGACAGCATGAAGCTTTCTTT.

The chain has TRBV6-1 and TRBJ1-5; D not resolved. The CDR3 is 13 amino acids. Per germline, CDR1 MNHNS and CDR2 SASEGT. With 3 bases removed from V and 9 bases from J, the gap between germline ends came to 12 bases. CDR3 DNA sequence: TGTGCCAGCAGTGATGTAGGCGGTGCGCCCCAGCATTTT. Translated, it gives CASSDVGGAPQHF.

This clone was counted once. The chain couples TRBV4-1 to TRBJ2-6; D unclear. Germline CDR1 reads MGHRA; CDR2 reads YSYEKL. CDR3 length equals 13 residues. V gave up 1 base and J gave up 4 bases, with 2 bases separating them. In nucleotides, the CDR3 is TGCGCCAGCAGCCAAGGCGGGGCCAACGTCCTGACTTTC. It yields the protein CASSQGGANVLTF.

The V call is TRBV7-9, the J call TRBJ1-5; D gene unclear. The germline V gene has CDR1 SEHNR and CDR2 FQNEAQ (reference sequence). The CDR3 loop spans 14 amino acids. Trimming cost V 5 bases and J 0 bases, with 8 bases left between them. In DNA, the CDR3 is TGTGCCAGCAGCCGGCCGGGTAGCAATCAGCCCCAGCATTTT. It translates to CASSRPGSNQPQHF.

V is TRBV25-1 and J is TRBJ2-5, with 8 bases identical to TRBD1. J gave up 0 bases and V 5 bases, and 8 bases lay outside the gene matches. This CDR3 has 16 amino acids. Germline values: CDR1 MGHDK, CDR2 SYGVNS. The CDR3 is CASSTIGGQDQETQYF. The CDR3 nucleotides read TGTGCCAGCAGTACCATAGGGGGACAGGACCAAGAGACCCAGTACTTC.

The chain combines TRBV11-1 with TRBJ1-3; 7 positions match TRBD1. CDR1 and CDR2 from the germline V gene are SGHAT and FQDESV (reference sequence). This CDR3 is built from 16 residues. The V gene end was trimmed by 4 bases and the J gene end by 4 bases; junction bases not matched to a gene: 10. As DNA, the CDR3 is TGTGCCAGCAGCTCCGAAACAGGGGTTAAAGGAAACACCATATATTTT. Protein product: CASSSETGVKGNTIYF.

The chain couples TRBV7-5 to TRBJ1-4; the table calls TRBD1, which could not be checked here. TRBV7-5 counts as a pseudogene. The CDR3 length is 19 residues. As DNA, the CDR3 is TGTGTCAGAAGCTCACGCAGGGGGGACAGGGGTGAATCTAATGAAAAACTGTTTTTT. Its protein product is CVRSSRRGDRGESNEKLFF.